This T cell receptor beta chain appears in the sequencing data of a study of T cells after yellow fever vaccination (dated by TCRdb to between 2018 and 2021). Regarding the complete study: The SMART-Seq v4 Ultra Low Input RNA kit was used to prepare libraries from fractions with low cell numbers. Bulk TCR alpha and beta repertoires were sequenced longitudinally to track T-cell clones before and after primary and booster YFV17D yellow fever vaccination. Two healthy male donors, one aged 18 to 29 and one aged 30 to 39 years, were included in the cohort. Blood samples were taken at several timepoints before and after primary and secondary immunization, and bulk PBMC replicates and cell subsets were isolated. Findings and caveats that apply to the study as a whole: After the booster, most clones that had expanded after primary vaccination were detected again (around 97% of CD4 and around nine tenths of CD8), suggesting broad maintenance of memory. FACS-sorted repertoires could contain abundant contaminating clonotypes from the bulk population, so computational filtering was required. Compared with the primary T-cell response, the secondary T-cell response was faster but weaker, reaching its peak on day 5 rather than on day 15. A small share of clonotypes was detected in both CD4 and CD8 compartments, with the overlap likely arising from convergent recombination. Because only a couple of donors were included in the study, the extent to which the findings can be generalized is limited.

Inclusive of the bounding cysteine and phenylalanine, the CDR3 is 14 residues long. The read is trimmed to its CDR3 DNA, 42 bases read in frame from base 1. The germline ends are 16 bases apart after V is trimmed by 7 bases and J by 3 bases. The sample's treatment or condition, from its label and the paper: live attenuated yellow fever vaccine strain. At each blood-draw timepoint, two biological replicates of bulk PBMCs were obtained. A standard Ficoll-Paque protocol was used to isolate PBMCs from peripheral blood. TriZol was used to extract RNA from bulk PBMCs, from CD4 and CD8 fractions, and from dextramer-positive and dextramer-negative fractions. Synthesis of TCR cDNA relied on 5'RACE template switching, a step that introduced a universal primer site along with unique molecular identifiers. cDNA synthesis was primed from both the TCR alpha and TCR beta constant segments. Library amplification involved two PCR steps, and the second step added sample barcodes and sequencing adapters. Sequencing of libraries was performed on Illumina HiSeq 2500 (2x100 bp) or NovaSeq (2x150 bp). Per the source publication's procedure: MIGEC was used to demultiplex reads and collapse the reads into UMI consensus sequences, and MiXCR was used for V(D)J alignment. Using edgeR on replicate PBMC samples, clonotypes were called vaccine-responding if FDR was below 0.01 and the log2 fold change was above 5 up to day 15. Each bulk clonotype was labeled CD4 or CD8 based on which sequenced repertoire, CD4 or CD8, contained the clonotype at higher abundance. TCRdb trimmed the raw reads at Q25, called clones with MiXCR and kept productive beta chains. Here each entry gathers all rows of one CDR3 protein and keeps the most common genes and DNA. None of the V and J calls come from the authors' own analysis; TCRdb made them. This sample comprises some 550,000 distinct CDR3 sequences, approximately 21% of them detected only once. The ten largest clones represent approximately 15% of the sample.

Concerning this clonotype itself: This clone's antigen is unknown. Per-nucleotide qualities are absent, and no much larger clonotype sits a single base away.

The source is a man aged 25-40 years who received the YFV17D yellow fever vaccine. The chain was built from TRBV12-3 or TRBV12-4 and TRBJ2-7; TRBD1 is a possible D gene, resting on 6 matching bases. Source: PBMCs, taken 15 days after the yellow fever booster vaccination. In nucleotide form, the sequence is TGTGCCAGCACCTCCAGGGGTTCCCTCTACGAGCAGTACTTC. This is translated as CASTSRGSLYEQYF.